This T cell receptor (beta chain) was found in a study of T cell repertoires in cytomegalovirus infection. TCRdb independently ran MiXCR on the reads; one entry per CDR3 protein. Among about 770,000 distinct CDR3 sequences listed, 25% to 35% were seen once. There are a few counts of this clonotype. The antigen is undetermined. Study outcomes and limitations: CMV-specific TCR beta clonotypes restricted by HLA-C were the ones dominating the ex vivo response.

Germline assignment: CDR1 ENHRY and CDR2 SYGVKD. The CDR3 contains 16 residues. V gave up 0 bases and J gave up 5 bases; unmatched junction bases: 5. This rearrangement joins TRBV10-3 to TRBJ2-1, with 9 nucleotides matching TRBD2. This receptor was taken from a human donor in good health (CMV status not recorded). Some clones in this sample may be carry-over from other donors' samples. The sample was cultured CD8+ T cells from PBMCs, taken from culture after CMV antigen stimulation. CDR3 DNA: TGTGCCATCAGTGAGTCGTCGGCTAGCGGGAACAATGAGCAGTTCTTC. Protein sequence: CAISESSASGNNEQFF.